Listed below are T cell receptor beta chains from one sample, sequenced in a study of shared clonotypes between healthy human individuals. Sequencing used immunoSEQ multiplex PCR; TCRdb keeps in-frame clones, though not all of them. The sample has about 980,000 clones, over 75% seen once. Sequenced sample: memory CD4+ T cells sorted from blood. The receptor source for this set is a man younger than 30 in good health. CDR3s include the opening cysteine and the closing phenylalanine or tryptophan. Each record gives: D gene, clone size, V gene, J gene, CDR3 DNA, CDR3 protein. A D gene is named only where the DNA matches it firmly. The size of a clone is reported for some rows only, either as once, few or many, or as a class for expanded clones.

-	-	TRBV6-1	TRBJ1-1	TGCGGCGGTGGGACATGGGGATCAGACACTGAAGCTTTCTTT	CGGGTWGSDTEAFF
TRBD2	-	TRBV27	TRBJ2-3	TGTGCCAGCAGACCGGGACTAGCATACACAGATACGCAGTATTTT	CASRPGLAYTDTQYF
-	-	TRBV19	TRBJ2-1	TGTGCCAGTAGTATAAAGCGCAATGAGCAGTTCTTC	CASSIKRNEQFF
-	few	TRBV30	TRBJ1-1	TGTGCCTGGAGTAGAAACCTGGACAGTGAAGCTTTCTTT	CAWSRNLDSEAFF
-	-	TRBV6-1	TRBJ1-2	TGTGCCAGCAGTGAAGCGGGCAGGGCGGACTATGGCTACACCTTC	CASSEAGRADYGYTF
-	-	TRBV6-1	TRBJ1-5	TGTGCCAGCAGTGAGGTCGACACTAATCAGCCCCAGCATTTT	CASSEVDTNQPQHF
TRBD2	many	TRBV5-6	TRBJ2-2	TGTGCCAGCAGCTTTAGCTCCGGACTAGCGGGAGGGCGCACCGGGGAGCTGTTTTTT	CASSFSSGLAGGRTGELFF
-	-	TRBV11-2	TRBJ2-5	TGTGCCAGCAGCCCACAGGGGAGGGAGACCCAGTACTTC	CASSPQGRETQYF
-	few	TRBV12-5	TRBJ1-1	TGTGCTAGTGGTTTTGCGATCTCTGAAGCTTTCTTT	CASGFAISEAFF
TRBD1	few	TRBV5-1	TRBJ1-2	TGCGCCAGCAGCTTGAACAGGGGAACAGATGGCTACACCTTC	CASSLNRGTDGYTF
-	-	TRBV19	TRBJ1-5	TGTGCCAGTAGTATGGGGGGCGATCAGCCCCAGCATTTT	CASSMGGDQPQHF
-	-	TRBV30	TRBJ2-3	TGTGCCTGGAGTAGGACTTTCACAGATACGCAGTATTTT	CAWSRTFTDTQYF
TRBD1	few	TRBV30	TRBJ1-4	TGTGCCTGGAGTAGGGGGACAGGGCATAATGAAAAACTGTTTTTT	CAWSRGTGHNEKLFF
TRBD2	-	TRBV30	TRBJ2-2	TGTGCCTGGGAGCGGGGGACCCTCGTCGGCACCGGGGAGCTGTTTTTT	CAWERGTLVGTGELFF
-	-	TRBV27	TRBJ1-1	TGTGCCAGCAGTTTACGCCCGGGTTTGAACACTGAAGCTTTCTTT	CASSLRPGLNTEAFF
TRBD2	-	TRBV5-1	TRBJ2-1	TGCGCCAGCAGCTTGGAGGGGACTAGCGGGTACAATGAGCAGTTCTTC	CASSLEGTSGYNEQFF
TRBD1	few	TRBV10-2	TRBJ1-5	TGCGCCAGCAGTGATAAGCCGGGACAGGTGAATCAGCCCCAGCATTTT	CASSDKPGQVNQPQHF